This T cell receptor (beta chain) was identified in a study of blood T cells in healthy people across ages. For the study at large: Template switching retrieved approximately one barcoded beta molecule for each two T cells.

Study findings and constraints: Unsorted PBMCs ruled out conclusive naive versus antigen-experienced comparison.

Comments on this clonotype: No antigen is known for it.

Germline V gives CDR1 SNHLY, CDR2 FYNNEI. The CDR3 is made up of 13 amino acids. V was shortened by 2 bases and J by 5 bases, with 8 bases between the two germline ends. A sample-barcoded 5' primer and a J-beta primer mix were used in a second PCR of roughly 6 to 12 cycles. Every cDNA molecule bore a tag from a template-switch adaptor containing 12 random nucleotides. MiXCR, run by TCRdb on the 5' RACE reads, gives a single entry per CDR3 protein. The data hold approximately 600,000 distinct CDR3 sequences, with about 53% observed a single time. J is TRBJ2-3 and V is TRBV2; D remains unclear. This sequence originates from a man in his sixties in good health. The sample taken for sequencing was blood. The CDR3 coding sequence is TGTGCCAGCAGTGAAAGGTCAGGAGATACGCAGTATTTT. Translating it yields CASSERSGDTQYF.